This T cell receptor (beta chain) appears in the sequencing data of a study of cytomegalovirus exposure and HLA in healthy donors. Study outcomes and limitations: Later work found most CMV-associated TCR beta chains apparently HLA-restricted.

Primers included in the PCR were 60 Vbeta and 13 Jbeta primers. Clones were sequenced by immunoSEQ multiplex PCR, and TCRdb holds only the in-frame ones, with some missing. The sample data list tens of thousands of clones. Germline V CDR1 and CDR2: SGDLS, YYNGEE. V lost 3 bases, J lost 4 bases, and 8 bases lay in between. The length of the CDR3 is 13 residues. Remarks on this clone: The antigen is unknown.

Sequences were obtained from PBMCs. The receptor was isolated from a man between 35 and 55 years old in good health and CMV-seronegative. The J gene is TRBJ1-5, the V gene TRBV9; D unclear. This CDR3 reads CASSAGFNQPQHF. DNA for the CDR3: TGTGCCAGCAGCGCAGGATTTAATCAGCCCCAGCATTTT.